This TCR beta chain was identified during a study of T cells in tuberculosis. As for the study in general: PBMC were archived before or within 7 days of starting treatment.

Time point in this sample: new active TB diagnosis, blood taken before or within 7 days of starting treatment. Included patients were adults of at least 18, HIV-seronegative, South African. After removal of 4 bases from V and 6 bases from J, the junction contained 9 bases not matched to a gene. The length of the CDR3 is 14 residues. Germline V gene lookup returns CDR1 SGHVS and CDR2 FQNEAQ. Measured with immunoSEQ multiplex PCR; TCRdb has only the in-frame clones, and not every one. This table has some 49,000 clones, nearly 95% appearing once. The sample was PBMCs, taken at tuberculosis diagnosis. The chain couples TRBV7-8 to TRBJ2-7; TRBD2 aligns across 7 bases. This TCR derives from an adult with tuberculosis. The CDR3 DNA is TGTGCCAGCAGCTGGGACTACCTTACCCTCGAGCAGTACTTC. This translates into CASSWDYLTLEQYF.